Sequencing of this T cell receptor beta chain was carried out in a study of cytomegalovirus exposure and HLA in healthy donors. The study's findings and limits: A previous analysis found most TCR beta V segments productive roughly 87% or roughly 30% of the time.

Healthy bone marrow donors made up the cohort. Trimming shortened V by 4 bases and J by 0 bases, and 10 bases separated the two germline ends. The CDR3 runs 15 residues. Germline assignment: CDR1 MGHRA and CDR2 YSYEKL. Primers included in the PCR were 60 Vbeta and 13 Jbeta primers. Generated by immunoSEQ multiplex PCR, the TCRdb table keeps only in-frame clones and is missing some. The sample shows tens of thousands of clones, roughly nine tenths of them seen only once. As concerns this clone: Antigen: not known.

The origin of this receptor is a woman aged 40 to 49 in good health and CMV-seropositive. The specimen was PBMCs. V is TRBV4-1 and J is TRBJ1-3; tentatively, D is TRBD1 (6 bases). Here the CDR3 DNA reads TGCGCCAGCAGCCTATTGGACAGCTCTGGAAACACCATATATTTT. Its translation is CASSLLDSSGNTIYF.